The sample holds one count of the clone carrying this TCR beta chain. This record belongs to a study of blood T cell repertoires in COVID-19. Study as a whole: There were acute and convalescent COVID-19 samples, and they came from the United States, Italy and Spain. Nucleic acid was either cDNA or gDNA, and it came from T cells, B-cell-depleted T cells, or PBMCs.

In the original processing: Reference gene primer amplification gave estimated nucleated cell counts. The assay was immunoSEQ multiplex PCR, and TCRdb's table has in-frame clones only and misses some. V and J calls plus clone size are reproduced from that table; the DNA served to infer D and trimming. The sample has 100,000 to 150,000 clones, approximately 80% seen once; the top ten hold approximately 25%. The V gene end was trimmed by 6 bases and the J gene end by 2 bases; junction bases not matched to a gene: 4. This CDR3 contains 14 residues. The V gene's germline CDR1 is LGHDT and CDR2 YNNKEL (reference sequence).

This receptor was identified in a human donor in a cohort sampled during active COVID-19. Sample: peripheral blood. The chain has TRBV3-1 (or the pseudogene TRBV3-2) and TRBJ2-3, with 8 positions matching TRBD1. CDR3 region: CASRPTGATDTQYF. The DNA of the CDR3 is TGTGCCAGCAGACCGACAGGGGCCACAGATACGCAGTATTTT.